This T cell receptor beta chain was documented in a study of blood T cell repertoires in COVID-19. Turning to the study itself: COVID-19 samples, acute and convalescent, were from the United States, Italy and Spain.

The CDR3 runs 14 residues. The germline CDR1 and CDR2 sequences are SGHRS and YFSETQ. Trimming took 7 bases from V and 2 from J, leaving 14 bases between them. Participant reports of clinical history set cohort assignment. Some clones are missing from TCRdb's copy, which holds only in-frame ones; the method was immunoSEQ multiplex PCR. The sample holds some 220,000 clones; roughly nine tenths are singletons and the top ten take approximately 3.4%. Sequencing was done on a sample of PBMCs or T cells enriched from blood (not recorded which). This receptor was obtained from a woman younger than 30 in a cohort exposed to, infected with or recovered from COVID-19 (not recorded which). This chain connects TRBV5-1 to TRBJ2-3, with D possibly TRBD2 on 5 matching bases. The CDR3 DNA sequence: TGCGCCAGCCTCCGGGATCTCGCCACAGATACGCAGTATTTT. It translates to CASLRDLATDTQYF.